Listed below are T cell receptor beta chains from one sample, sequenced in a study of blood T cell repertoires in COVID-19. TCRdb keeps only in-frame clones here, not all; method: immunoSEQ multiplex PCR. The sample shows more than 65,000 clones, roughly 84% of them seen only once. Sequenced material: peripheral blood. All receptors come from a middle-aged man with acute or convalescent COVID-19. Each CDR3 is given with its conserved first and last residue. The order of the fields is CDR3 protein, CDR3 DNA, V gene, clone size, J gene, D gene. A D gene is named only where the DNA matches it firmly. Where a row states a size, it is once, few, many or the class of an expanded clone; other rows omit it.

CASSQLKQQAFF | TGTGCCAGCAGCCAGCTTAAACAGCAAGCTTTCTTT | TRBV6-6 | - | TRBJ1-1 | -
CASSFLEQGAYEQYF | TGCGCCAGCAGCTTCCTCGAACAGGGGGCTTACGAGCAGTACTTC | TRBV5-1 | - | TRBJ2-7 | TRBD1
CASSLARGGVSNQPQHF | TGTGCCAGCAGCTTAGCTCGCGGGGGAGTTAGCAATCAGCCCCAGCATTTT | TRBV7-8 | few | TRBJ1-5 | -
CASSFGLAGDEQFF | TGTGCCAGCAGCTTCGGACTAGCGGGAGACGAGCAGTTCTTC | TRBV7-9 | few | TRBJ2-1 | TRBD2
CASSPGLAGETQYF | TGCGCCAGCAGCCCTGGACTAGCGGGAGAGACCCAGTACTTC | TRBV5-1 | - | TRBJ2-5 | TRBD2
CASSQDDRGTANEKLFF | TGCGCCAGCAGCCAAGATGACAGGGGGACAGCTAATGAAAAACTGTTTTTT | TRBV4-3 | - | TRBJ1-4 | TRBD1
CASSPGQTNEKLFF | TGTGCCAGCAGTCCGGGACAGACTAATGAAAAACTGTTTTTT | TRBV7-9 | - | TRBJ1-4 | TRBD1
CASSYAIPNYNEQFF | TGTGCCAGCAGTTACGCTATCCCTAACTACAATGAGCAGTTCTTC | TRBV6-5 | - | TRBJ2-1 | -
CATSRELTSGTGEQYF | TGTGCCACCAGCAGAGAATTGACTAGCGGGACTGGCGAGCAGTACTTC | TRBV15 | - | TRBJ2-7 | TRBD2
CASSNTGQGGSPLHF | TGTGCCAGCAGTAACACGGGACAGGGGGGTTCACCCCTCCACTTT | TRBV7-9 | - | TRBJ1-6 | TRBD1
CASSQIGTQETQYF | TGTGCCAGCAGTCAAATCGGTACTCAAGAGACCCAGTACTTC | TRBV6-5 | once | TRBJ2-5 | -
CASSLEGDGNTIYF | TGTGCCAGCAGCTTAGAAGGGGATGGAAACACCATATATTTT | TRBV7-2 | - | TRBJ1-3 | -
CASSKRTAGGLETQYF | TGTGCCAGCTCAAAGCGCACAGCGGGGGGGCTGGAGACCCAGTACTTC | TRBV2 | - | TRBJ2-5 | TRBD2
CASSPAGPGTQYF | TGTGCCAGCAGCCCCGCAGGGCCAGGGACCCAGTACTTC | TRBV27 | - | TRBJ2-5 | -
CASDPGTSGNNEQFF | TGCGCCAGCGACCCCGGGACTAGCGGAAACAATGAGCAGTTCTTC | TRBV10-1 | - | TRBJ2-1 | TRBD2
CASSVSGGADTQYF | TGTGCCAGCAGCGTAAGCGGGGGCGCAGATACGCAGTATTTT | TRBV9 | - | TRBJ2-3 | TRBD2
CASSQDWGRMNTEAFF | TGTGCCAGCAGCCAAGATTGGGGCAGAATGAACACTGAAGCTTTCTTT | TRBV3-1/TRBV3-2 | - | TRBJ1-1 | -
CASSLGTGASTDTQYF | TGCGCCAGCAGCTTGGGGACAGGGGCCAGCACAGATACGCAGTATTTT | TRBV5-1 | - | TRBJ2-3 | TRBD1
CASSHGTSGRIDTQYF | TGTGCCAGCAGCCACGGAACTAGCGGGAGAATTGATACGCAGTATTTT | TRBV3-1/TRBV3-2 | - | TRBJ2-3 | TRBD2
CSVGTLRGGALNTEAFF | TGCAGCGTTGGGACTCTCCGGGGGGGAGCACTTAACACTGAAGCTTTCTTT | TRBV29-1 | once | TRBJ1-1 | -
CASSPGTDLSGELFF | TGTGCCAGCAGCCCCGGGACAGATCTGTCCGGGGAGCTGTTTTTT | TRBV7-3 | few | TRBJ2-2 | TRBD1
CASSPGLATNEKLFF | TGTGCCAGCAGCCCAGGGCTTGCAACTAATGAAAAACTGTTTTTT | TRBV7-2 | - | TRBJ1-4 | -
CASSRDYREMNTGELFF | TGTGCCAGCAGCCGGGACTATCGAGAAATGAACACCGGGGAGCTGTTTTTT | TRBV3-1/TRBV3-2 | few | TRBJ2-2 | TRBD2
CASSHYRGRGTDTQYF | TGTGCCAGCAGTCATTACAGGGGGCGCGGGACAGATACGCAGTATTTT | TRBV27 | - | TRBJ2-3 | TRBD1
CASSKGQGANEKLFF | TGCGCCAGCAGCAAGGGACAGGGGGCTAATGAAAAACTGTTTTTT | TRBV5-1 | - | TRBJ1-4 | TRBD1
CASSPRVGGLAGAINEQYF | TGTGCCAGCAGCCCTAGGGTAGGGGGACTAGCGGGAGCAATCAACGAGCAGTACTTC | TRBV9 | once | TRBJ2-7 | TRBD2
CASSGWETFNYGYTF | TGTGCCAGTAGTGGTTGGGAGACCTTTAACTATGGCTACACCTTC | TRBV19 | - | TRBJ1-2 | -
CASSIGGRGYNQPQHF | TGTGCCAGTAGTATAGGCGGCCGGGGGTATAATCAGCCCCAGCATTTT | TRBV19 | - | TRBJ1-5 | -
CASSPPGLGMNTEAFF | TGTGCCAGCTCACCGCCAGGGTTGGGGATGAACACTGAAGCTTTCTTT | TRBV18 | once | TRBJ1-1 | -
CASSLGQAYNSPLHF | TGCGCCAGCAGCTTGGGACAGGCATATAATTCACCCCTCCACTTT | TRBV5-1 | - | TRBJ1-6 | -
CASSPSGGYEQYF | TGTGCCAGCAGTCCCTCAGGGGGCTACGAGCAGTACTTC | TRBV6-5 | - | TRBJ2-7 | TRBD1
CASSARDRGKDEQFF | TGTGCCAGTAGTGCCCGGGACAGGGGGAAGGATGAGCAGTTCTTC | TRBV19 | - | TRBJ2-1 | TRBD1
CASSFPSQREAISYEQYF | TGTGCCAGCAGCTTTCCAAGCCAGCGGGAGGCTATTTCCTACGAGCAGTACTTC | TRBV7-2 | - | TRBJ2-7 | TRBD2
CASSLVSDEQYF | TGCGCCAGCAGCTTGGTTTCGGACGAGCAGTACTTC | TRBV5-1 | - | TRBJ2-7 | -
CASSQETGPSNQPQHF | TGCGCCAGCAGCCAAGAGACAGGGCCAAGCAATCAGCCCCAGCATTTT | TRBV4-1 | - | TRBJ1-5 | TRBD1
CASSLGPFHPNYGYTF | TGTGCCAGCAGTTTAGGCCCCTTTCACCCCAACTATGGCTACACCTTC | TRBV27 | - | TRBJ1-2 | -
CAWSVQGVNGYTF | TGTGCCTGGAGTGTACAGGGTGTGAATGGCTACACCTTC | TRBV30 | - | TRBJ1-2 | -
CSVGTSGGVETQYF | TGCAGCGTTGGGACTAGCGGGGGTGTAGAGACCCAGTACTTC | TRBV29-1 | few | TRBJ2-5 | TRBD2
CASSLVGGEQYF | TGTGCCAGCAGCCTGGTGGGGGGCGAGCAGTACTTC | TRBV9 | - | TRBJ2-7 | -
CASSPSGEETQYF | TGCGCCAGCAGCCCGTCGGGGGAAGAGACCCAGTACTTC | TRBV5-1 | - | TRBJ2-5 | -
CASSLGLALETQYF | TGTGCCAGCAGCTTAGGACTAGCATTGGAGACCCAGTACTTC | TRBV7-2 | - | TRBJ2-5 | TRBD2
CASSQGIAGGLAKNIQYF | TGTGCCAGCAGCCAAGGAATAGCGGGGGGGTTAGCCAAAAACATTCAGTACTTC | TRBV4-2 | - | TRBJ2-4 | TRBD2
CASSPRQGALSGANVLTF | TGTGCCAGCAGCCCCCGACAGGGGGCGCTCTCTGGGGCCAACGTCCTGACTTTC | TRBV9 | - | TRBJ2-6 | TRBD1
CASSLDGGQYF | TGTGCCAGCAGCCTCGACGGGGGCCAGTACTTC | TRBV3-1/TRBV3-2 | - | TRBJ2-5 | -
CASSFPSAGDYEQYF | TGTGCCAGCAGCTTCCCCTCAGCGGGGGACTACGAGCAGTACTTC | TRBV11-2 | few | TRBJ2-7 | TRBD2
CASSLRTGITGELFF | TGTGCCAGCAGCCTAAGGACAGGGATTACCGGGGAGCTGTTTTTT | TRBV11-2 | - | TRBJ2-2 | TRBD1
CASSMGLAGASTYEQYF | TGTGCCAGCAGCATGGGACTAGCGGGGGCTTCCACCTACGAGCAGTACTTC | TRBV7-2 | few | TRBJ2-7 | TRBD2
CASSTWETGRAEGYTF | TGTGCCAGTAGCACCTGGGAGACAGGGCGCGCGGAGGGCTACACCTTC | TRBV19 | few | TRBJ1-2 | TRBD1